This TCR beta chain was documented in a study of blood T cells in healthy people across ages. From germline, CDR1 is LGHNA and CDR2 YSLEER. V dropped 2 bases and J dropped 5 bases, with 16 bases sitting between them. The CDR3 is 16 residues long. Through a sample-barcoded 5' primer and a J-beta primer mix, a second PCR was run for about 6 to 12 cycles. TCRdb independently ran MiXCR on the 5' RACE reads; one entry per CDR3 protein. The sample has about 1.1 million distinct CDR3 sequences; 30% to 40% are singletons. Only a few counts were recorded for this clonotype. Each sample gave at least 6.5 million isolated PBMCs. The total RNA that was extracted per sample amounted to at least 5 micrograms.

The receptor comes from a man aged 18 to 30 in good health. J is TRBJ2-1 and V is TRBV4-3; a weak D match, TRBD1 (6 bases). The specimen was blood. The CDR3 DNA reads TGCGCCAGCAGCCAACGGCTCTTGGGGGCCGACAATGAGCAGTTCTTC. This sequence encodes CASSQRLLGADNEQFF.